This T cell receptor (beta chain) was found in a study of HIV-infected patients and healthy controls. Study-wide results and limits: Eight alpha and eight beta V genes differed significantly in mean usage between HIV-infected patients and controls. Untreated HIV+ repertoires had roughly threefold fewer distinct CDR3s and lower Shannon diversity than healthy controls.

Antiretroviral therapy had run roughly three months, about 14 weeks, before follow-up blood collection. No cell fractionation was done, so the repertoire covers all unsorted peripheral blood T cells. This clonotype was recorded many times. Its matching antigen is unknown. cDNA was made from around 0.5 ug RNA using alpha and beta constant primers. Each of the alpha and beta chains got its own library through chain-specific third strand synthesis with indices. A single primer pair per chain amplified all rearrangements, with per-molecule barcodes. TCRdb re-analysed the 5' RACE reads in MiXCR, keeping a single row per CDR3 protein. The sample includes some 9,600 distinct CDR3 sequences, less than 7% of them seen just once. V lost 5 bases to trimming and J lost 2 bases, with 13 bases between them. The CDR3 totals 15 residues. Looked up from germline, CDR1 is SGHTA and CDR2 is FQGNSA.

This sequence was found in an adult with HIV infection. The donor label of this sample is uncertain. The chain uses TRBV7-2 and TRBJ2-1; D might be TRBD1 (6 bases). The material was blood, obtained during antiretroviral therapy. Here the CDR3 DNA reads TGTGCCAGCAGCGTCCGGGACAATCCCTACAATGAGCAGTTCTTC. It encodes CASSVRDNPYNEQFF. The full variable domain, completed using reference TRBV7-2 and TRBJ2-1, is GAGVSQSPSNKVTEKGKDVELRCDPISGHTALYWYRQSLGQGLEFLIYFQGNSAPDKSGLPSDRFSAERTGGSVSTLTIQRTQQEDSAVYLCASSVRDNPYNEQFFGPGTRLTVL.